A selection of T cell receptor beta chains follows, all from one sample in a study. TCRdb used MiXCR to reprocess the RT-PCR reads, holding one entry per CDR3 protein. The repertoire holds fewer than 800,000 distinct CDR3 sequences, with 14% as singletons. Material: memory CD4+ T cells from blood. Receptor source: a female donor in good health, serving as a healthy control. Each CDR3 is given with its conserved first and last residue. A D gene is named only where the DNA matches it firmly. Expanded clones get a size class; other rows say once, few or many, or leave the size out.

j_call: TRBJ2-1
d_call: TRBD2
clone_size: -
v_call: TRBV7-2
cdr3_nt: TGTGCCAGCAGCTACCCCTACGGGAGGCTAGCGGGAGATGGTGAGCAGTTCTTC
cdr3_aa: CASSYPYGRLAGDGEQFF

j_call: TRBJ2-7
d_call: TRBD1
clone_size: many
v_call: TRBV7-2
cdr3_nt: TGTGCCAGCAGCTTAATGGGACAGGGGTACGAGCAGTACTTC
cdr3_aa: CASSLMGQGYEQYF

j_call: TRBJ2-1
d_call: -
clone_size: few
v_call: TRBV10-3
cdr3_nt: TGTGCCATCAGTGATGGAGCCACCACCCAGGGCGATGAGCAGTTCTTC
cdr3_aa: CAISDGATTQGDEQFF

j_call: TRBJ2-1
d_call: -
clone_size: many
v_call: TRBV6-5
cdr3_nt: TGTGCCAGCAGGGGTCCCTACAATGAGCAGTTCTTC
cdr3_aa: CASRGPYNEQFF

j_call: TRBJ2-7
d_call: TRBD1
clone_size: few
v_call: TRBV18
cdr3_nt: TGTTCTACCGCCTTCGCGACCGACAGGGGGTACGAGCAGTACTTC
cdr3_aa: CSTAFATDRGYEQYF

j_call: TRBJ2-2
d_call: -
clone_size: few
v_call: TRBV27
cdr3_nt: TGTGCCAGCAGTCGCTCCCTGGGAACCGGGGAGCTGTTTTTT
cdr3_aa: CASSRSLGTGELFF

j_call: TRBJ2-5
d_call: TRBD1
clone_size: many
v_call: TRBV7-8
cdr3_nt: TGTGCCAGCACCAGGACAGGGGTGGAGACCCAGTACTTC
cdr3_aa: CASTRTGVETQYF

j_call: TRBJ1-3
d_call: -
clone_size: few
v_call: TRBV10-3
cdr3_nt: TGTGCCAGCGGACGAGACTCTGGAAACACCATATATTTT
cdr3_aa: CASGRDSGNTIYF

j_call: TRBJ2-2
d_call: -
clone_size: few
v_call: TRBV6-2/TRBV6-3
cdr3_nt: TGTGCCAGCATCGACGCCTGGAACACCGGGGAGCTGTTTTTT
cdr3_aa: CASIDAWNTGELFF

j_call: TRBJ2-7
d_call: -
clone_size: many
v_call: TRBV7-2
cdr3_nt: TGTGCCAGCAGCTTAACAGGGCAAGGGGGGTACGAGCAGTACTTC
cdr3_aa: CASSLTGQGGYEQYF

j_call: TRBJ2-7
d_call: TRBD1
clone_size: -
v_call: TRBV7-8
cdr3_nt: TGTGCCAGCAGCCTAGACAGGGAGTTGAGGTACGAGCAGTACTTC
cdr3_aa: CASSLDRELRYEQYF

j_call: TRBJ2-7
d_call: -
clone_size: few
v_call: TRBV20-1
cdr3_nt: TGCAGTGCTAGAAGGGGAACCTCGGCGGAGCAGTACTTC
cdr3_aa: CSARRGTSAEQYF

j_call: TRBJ1-6
d_call: TRBD1
clone_size: -
v_call: TRBV12-3/TRBV12-4
cdr3_nt: TGTGCCAGCAGTTCCGCTGACAGGGGCCGAAGTTCACCCCTCCACTTT
cdr3_aa: CASSSADRGRSSPLHF

j_call: TRBJ2-2
d_call: -
clone_size: few
v_call: TRBV7-9
cdr3_nt: TGTGCCAGCAGCTTAGCCACCCCCGGGGAGCTGTTTTTT
cdr3_aa: CASSLATPGELFF

j_call: TRBJ2-5
d_call: TRBD2
clone_size: many
v_call: TRBV6-5
cdr3_nt: TGTGCCAGCCGGGTAGCGGGAGGACAAGAGACCCAGTACTTC
cdr3_aa: CASRVAGGQETQYF

j_call: TRBJ1-2
d_call: -
clone_size: few
v_call: TRBV7-2
cdr3_nt: TGTGCCAGCAGCTTAGCGGCAGGGGTTGGCTACACCTTC
cdr3_aa: CASSLAAGVGYTF

j_call: TRBJ1-2
d_call: -
clone_size: -
v_call: TRBV7-2
cdr3_nt: TGTGCCAGCAGCGGGGGCGGGTACTATGGCTACACCTTC
cdr3_aa: CASSGGGYYGYTF

j_call: TRBJ2-2
d_call: TRBD2
clone_size: many
v_call: TRBV20-1
cdr3_nt: TGCAGTGCCCTGACTAGCCCGAACACCGGGGAGCTGTTTTTT
cdr3_aa: CSALTSPNTGELFF

j_call: TRBJ2-5
d_call: -
clone_size: -
v_call: TRBV7-2
cdr3_nt: TGTGCCAGCAGCTTAAGATTTGGAGGGGGGGAGACCCAGTACTTC
cdr3_aa: CASSLRFGGGETQYF

j_call: TRBJ2-7
d_call: TRBD2
clone_size: -
v_call: TRBV20-1
cdr3_nt: TGCAGCCGACCGGGACTAGCGTCGAACGAGCAGTACTTC
cdr3_aa: CSRPGLASNEQYF

j_call: TRBJ2-3
d_call: TRBD2
clone_size: few
v_call: TRBV12-5
cdr3_nt: TGTGCTAGTGCCACGGGACTAGCGGGAGTTTACACAGATACGCAGTATTTT
cdr3_aa: CASATGLAGVYTDTQYF

j_call: TRBJ2-2
d_call: TRBD2
clone_size: -
v_call: TRBV20-1
cdr3_nt: TGCAGTGCTACCCCAGCGGGAGGGCCAACCGGGGAGCTGTTTTTT
cdr3_aa: CSATPAGGPTGELFF

j_call: TRBJ2-3
d_call: -
clone_size: many
v_call: TRBV20-1
cdr3_nt: TGCAGTGCTCGAACGCCTTCCACAGATACGCAGTATTTT
cdr3_aa: CSARTPSTDTQYF

j_call: TRBJ1-1
d_call: TRBD1
clone_size: few
v_call: TRBV4-3
cdr3_nt: TGCGCCAGCAGCGCTGACAGGGGGCTGACTGAAGCTTTCTTT
cdr3_aa: CASSADRGLTEAFF

j_call: TRBJ2-5
d_call: -
clone_size: -
v_call: TRBV5-5
cdr3_nt: TGTGCCAGCAGCCGACGGAGGGAGAGCCAAGAGACCCAGTACTTC
cdr3_aa: CASSRRRESQETQYF

j_call: TRBJ2-5
d_call: TRBD2
clone_size: many
v_call: TRBV20-1
cdr3_nt: TGCAGTGCTAGAGATCAGGGACTATCCCAAGAGACCCAGTACTTC
cdr3_aa: CSARDQGLSQETQYF

j_call: TRBJ1-2
d_call: TRBD1
clone_size: many
v_call: TRBV20-1
cdr3_nt: TGCAGTGCTAACACTAACCACAGGGGTGTCTATGGCTACACCTTC
cdr3_aa: CSANTNHRGVYGYTF

j_call: TRBJ1-3
d_call: -
clone_size: -
v_call: TRBV6-2/TRBV6-3
cdr3_nt: TGTGCCAGCAGTTATCGGATATTGGGAAACACCATATATTTT
cdr3_aa: CASSYRILGNTIYF

j_call: TRBJ1-1
d_call: -
clone_size: few
v_call: TRBV18
cdr3_nt: TGTGCCAGCACCTACCAGGGGAACACTGAAGCTTTCTTT
cdr3_aa: CASTYQGNTEAFF

j_call: TRBJ2-1
d_call: -
clone_size: few
v_call: TRBV5-4
cdr3_nt: TGTGCCAGCAGCTTTAGGCTTACTACCTACAATGAGCAGTTCTTC
cdr3_aa: CASSFRLTTYNEQFF

j_call: TRBJ1-5
d_call: -
clone_size: -
v_call: TRBV30
cdr3_nt: TGTGCCTGGAGTCGCCACCAACAGAGTAATCAGCCCCAGCATTTT
cdr3_aa: CAWSRHQQSNQPQHF

j_call: TRBJ2-7
d_call: -
clone_size: -
v_call: TRBV5-1
cdr3_nt: TGCGCCAGCAGCTCAGTCGGCTCCGACGAGCAGTACTTC
cdr3_aa: CASSSVGSDEQYF

j_call: TRBJ2-5
d_call: -
clone_size: many
v_call: TRBV12-3/TRBV12-4
cdr3_nt: TGTGCCAGCAGTTTCGGTGGGTCCAGGGAGACCCAGTACTTC
cdr3_aa: CASSFGGSRETQYF

j_call: TRBJ1-1
d_call: -
clone_size: -
v_call: TRBV5-1
cdr3_nt: TGCGCCAGCAGCTTCGGGACCGAGCGGACTGAAGCTTTCTTT
cdr3_aa: CASSFGTERTEAFF

j_call: TRBJ1-6
d_call: TRBD1
clone_size: few
v_call: TRBV5-6
cdr3_nt: TGTGCCAGCAGCCCTCGGACAGGCCTTTATAATTCACCCCTCCACTTT
cdr3_aa: CASSPRTGLYNSPLHF

j_call: TRBJ1-1
d_call: -
clone_size: -
v_call: TRBV6-5
cdr3_nt: TGTGCCAGCAGCAGACAGATGGTGAACACTGAAGCTTTCTTT
cdr3_aa: CASSRQMVNTEAFF

j_call: TRBJ2-7
d_call: TRBD1
clone_size: -
v_call: TRBV3-1
cdr3_nt: TGTGCCAGCAGCCCCGGGACAGCCGTCTCCTACGAGCAGTACTTC
cdr3_aa: CASSPGTAVSYEQYF

j_call: TRBJ2-3
d_call: TRBD2
clone_size: few
v_call: TRBV20-1
cdr3_nt: TGCAGTGCTAGATCGACTAGCGGGACTACAGATACGCAGTATTTT
cdr3_aa: CSARSTSGTTDTQYF

j_call: TRBJ1-2
d_call: -
clone_size: -
v_call: TRBV28
cdr3_nt: TGTGCCAGCAGCGTTGAGGGACCCTATGGCTACACCTTC
cdr3_aa: CASSVEGPYGYTF

j_call: TRBJ2-1
d_call: -
clone_size: few
v_call: TRBV12-3/TRBV12-4
cdr3_nt: TGTGCCAGCAGTTTTGAATCTGTGATTGCCAATGAGCAGTTCTTC
cdr3_aa: CASSFESVIANEQFF

j_call: TRBJ1-1
d_call: -
clone_size: -
v_call: TRBV9
cdr3_nt: TGTGCCAGCAGTGAGGGACGGCTGAACACTGAAGCTTTCTTT
cdr3_aa: CASSEGRLNTEAFF

j_call: TRBJ2-5
d_call: -
clone_size: -
v_call: TRBV30
cdr3_nt: TGTGCGTACTCGAGACTCTCGTTTAAGGCCCAGTACTTC
cdr3_aa: CAYSRLSFKAQYF

j_call: TRBJ1-5
d_call: -
clone_size: -
v_call: TRBV29-1
cdr3_nt: TGCAGCGTTGGGGGGGGAGGAGGGGAGCCCCAGCATTTT
cdr3_aa: CSVGGGGGEPQHF

j_call: TRBJ2-1
d_call: TRBD2
clone_size: -
v_call: TRBV20-1
cdr3_nt: TGCAGTGCTAGAGATCCGGGCTGGCGGGAGGTTTACAATGAGCAGTTCTTC
cdr3_aa: CSARDPGWREVYNEQFF

j_call: TRBJ2-2
d_call: -
clone_size: many
v_call: TRBV7-3
cdr3_nt: TGTGCCAGCAGCCCAATTCGGGACACCGGGGAGCTGTTTTTT
cdr3_aa: CASSPIRDTGELFF

j_call: TRBJ2-3
d_call: -
clone_size: -
v_call: TRBV6-2/TRBV6-3
cdr3_nt: TGTGCCAGCAGTTACATGTGGGAGAAGACAGATACGCAGTATTTT
cdr3_aa: CASSYMWEKTDTQYF

j_call: TRBJ2-3
d_call: -
clone_size: -
v_call: TRBV6-2/TRBV6-3
cdr3_nt: TGTGCCAGCAGCAACAGGCGGCAGGGGTCAGATACGCAGTATTTT
cdr3_aa: CASSNRRQGSDTQYF

j_call: TRBJ2-2
d_call: -
clone_size: many
v_call: TRBV7-9
cdr3_nt: TGTGCCAGCAGTTTGGGAGACACCGGGGAGCTGTTTTTT
cdr3_aa: CASSLGDTGELFF

j_call: TRBJ2-3
d_call: TRBD2
clone_size: many
v_call: TRBV5-1
cdr3_nt: TGCGCCAGCAAGATCGGGGGGGCGGAAGATACGCAGTATTTT
cdr3_aa: CASKIGGAEDTQYF